Sequencing of this T cell receptor (beta chain) was carried out in a study of T cells in narcolepsy. Clones were read by immunoSEQ multiplex PCR, and TCRdb kept only the in-frame ones, dropping some. The table shows about 33,000 clones, with roughly four fifths occurring only once. The receptor was isolated from a human donor with narcolepsy. The specimen was CD45RA- memory CD4+ T cells from PBMCs.

Written as DNA, the CDR3 is TGTGCCAGCAGCTCCCGACTAGCGGGGGGCCCGAACAATGAGCAGTTCTTC. Its translation is CASSSRLAGGPNNEQFF. This sequence joins TRBV7-2 and TRBJ2-1; TRBD2 aligns across 13 bases. V was pared by 4 bases and J by 5 bases, with 8 bases of the junction left unmatched. CDR3 length: 17 amino acids. The germline CDR1 and CDR2 sequences are SGHTA and FQGNSA.